This TCR beta chain was documented in a study of cytomegalovirus exposure and HLA in healthy donors. Study-level results: In a later analysis, a genetic analysis reported fewer productive-TCR N-insertions in an Asian-associated ancestry cluster than the cohort average.

The V end was cut by 8 bases, the J end by 4 bases, with 17 bases between. This CDR3 contains 14 residues. CDR1 is MDHEN, CDR2 SYDVKM, per germline. With 60 Vbeta and 13 Jbeta primers, the PCR was carried out. Produced via immunoSEQ multiplex PCR; TCRdb's table is partial and in-frame only. The sample lists about 150,000 clones; over 60% were seen once. Concerning this clone: No antigen is known for it.

Sequencing was performed on PBMCs. This sequence was found in a woman aged 40 to 49 in good health and CMV-seronegative. The rearrangement uses TRBV28 and TRBJ1-2; a weak D match, TRBD1 (5 bases). The CDR3: CASRLYGGAYGYTF. CDR3 nucleotide sequence: TGTGCCAGCCGTCTCTATGGCGGGGCCTATGGCTACACCTTC.